The T cell receptor beta chain described here comes from a study of a mutant IDH1 vaccine in newly diagnosed glioma. Described time point: week 5, during vaccination. In every dose of vaccine, 300 ug of mutant IDH1 20-mer peptide was given alongside topical imiquimod. The CDR3 has 20 residues. For this clone: No antigen is known for it.

Some clones are missing from TCRdb's copy, which holds only in-frame ones; the method was immunoSEQ multiplex PCR. The table shows tens of thousands of clones, with roughly 80% occurring only once. The chain couples TRBV21-1 to TRBJ2-3. TRBV21-1 is tagged as a pseudogene. The TCR originated in a young woman with glioma. Some clones in this sample may be carry-over from other donors' samples. Here the sequenced sample was PBMCs, taken from a glioma patient whose treatment included an IDH1 peptide vaccine. The CDR3 DNA is TGTGCCAGCAGCAAAGGTAGTTTCATGGAAACAGGGACTTGCACAGATACGCAGTATTTT. This translates into CASSKGSFMETGTCTDTQYF.